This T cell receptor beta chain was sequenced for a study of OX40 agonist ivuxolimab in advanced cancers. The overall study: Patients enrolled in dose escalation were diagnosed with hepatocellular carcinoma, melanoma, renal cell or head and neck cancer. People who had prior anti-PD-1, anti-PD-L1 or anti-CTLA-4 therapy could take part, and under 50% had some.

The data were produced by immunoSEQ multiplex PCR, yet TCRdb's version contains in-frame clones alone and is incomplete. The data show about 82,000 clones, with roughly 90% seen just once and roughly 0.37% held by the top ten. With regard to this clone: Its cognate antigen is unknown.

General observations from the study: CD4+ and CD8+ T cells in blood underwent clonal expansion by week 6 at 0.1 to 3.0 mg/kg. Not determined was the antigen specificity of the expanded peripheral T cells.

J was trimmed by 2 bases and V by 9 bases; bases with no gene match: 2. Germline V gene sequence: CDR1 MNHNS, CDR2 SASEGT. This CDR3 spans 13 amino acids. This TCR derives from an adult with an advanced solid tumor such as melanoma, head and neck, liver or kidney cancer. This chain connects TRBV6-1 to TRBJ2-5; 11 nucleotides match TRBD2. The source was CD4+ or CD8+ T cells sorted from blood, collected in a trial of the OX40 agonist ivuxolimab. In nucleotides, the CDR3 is TGTGCCAGTAGCGGGGGGGGACAAGAGACCCAGTACTTC. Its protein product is CASSGGGQETQYF.